This note documents a single T cell receptor beta chain sequence. Germline values: CDR1 SGHTA, CDR2 FQGNSA. This CDR3 contains 15 residues. V lost 6 bases, J lost 7 bases, and 16 bases lay in between. The sample belongs to a study of blood T cell repertoires in COVID-19. Overall study: PBMCs, B-cell-depleted T cells, or T cells provided the cDNA or gDNA that made up the material.

Using immunoSEQ multiplex PCR, the repertoire was profiled, and TCRdb retains in-frame clones only, with some absent. Of about 240,000 clones in the sample, about 84% are singletons; the top ten hold approximately 13%. This chain joins TRBV7-2 and TRBJ1-6; tentatively, D is TRBD1 (5 bases). The TCR comes from a man older than 75 with acute or convalescent COVID-19. Material for sequencing was peripheral blood. CDR3: CASSYVDSQNSPLHF. Written as DNA, the CDR3 is TGTGCCAGCAGTTACGTTGACAGTCAAAATTCACCCCTCCACTTT.